The 26 T cell receptor beta chains reported below all come from one sample, sequenced in a study of T cells in Graves' hyperthyroidism and ophthalmopathy. TCR beta CDR3 sequences were amplified from RNA transcripts. HTBI primers were used for first-round RT-PCR of the TCR CDR3. TCRdb re-called the multiplex PCR reads through MiXCR, storing one row per CDR3 protein. The repertoire has 350,000 to 400,000 distinct CDR3 sequences, under 15% of them found once; the top ten carry around a third. Sequenced material: blood. Receptors originate from a woman aged 25 to 39 with Graves' hyperthyroidism.

This clonotype was found many times. V is TRBV20-1 and J is TRBJ2-1; D call uncertain. Trimming took 1 base from V and 6 from J, leaving 10 bases between them. Germline V gene lookup returns CDR1 DFQATT and CDR2 SNEGSKA (reference sequence). CDR3 length equals 13 residues. The CDR3 region is CSARGWVSNEQFF. The CDR3 coding sequence is TGCAGTGCTAGAGGATGGGTGTCCAATGAGCAGTTCTTC.

In its sample, this clonotype was seen many times. V gene TRBV20-1 combines with J gene TRBJ2-7; D gene ambiguous. Germline CDR1 reads DFQATT; CDR2 reads SNEGSKA (reference sequence). The CDR3 has 11 amino acids. V dropped 6 bases and J dropped 5 bases, with 11 bases sitting between them. The CDR3 DNA reads as TGCAGTGCCCCAAGGATGGACGAGCAGTACTTC. Translation gives CSAPRMDEQYF.

This chain uses TRBV10-3 with TRBJ2-3, with TRBD2 matching over 7 bases. The CDR3 loop spans 15 amino acids. Germline CDR1 reads ENHRY; CDR2 reads SYGVKD. The V gene end was trimmed by 5 bases and the J gene end by 3 bases; junction bases not matched to a gene: 8. The CDR3 loop is CAISTAGVGTDTQYF. CDR3 nucleotides: TGTGCCATCAGTACTGCGGGAGTGGGGACAGATACGCAGTATTTT.

This clonotype was observed at least ten times. The chain combines TRBV3-1 with TRBJ2-7; TRBD1 matches 8 bases. The V gene's germline CDR1 is LGHDT and CDR2 YNNKEL (reference sequence). This CDR3 region has 15 residues. Trimming at V came to 4 bases and at J to 7 bases, leaving 12 bases not matched to a gene. The CDR3 reads CASSLLPGTGEEQYF. CDR3 coding DNA: TGTGCCAGCAGCCTCCTCCCCGGGACAGGCGAGGAGCAGTACTTC.

In its sample, this clonotype was seen many times. The chain recombines TRBV12-3 or TRBV12-4 with TRBJ2-7; D is possibly TRBD2 (5 bases). Trimming stripped 5 bases from V and 0 bases from J, with 14 bases between. The length of the CDR3 is 15 residues. In nucleotides, the CDR3 is TGTGCCAGCAGTCTCAGCGGCAAAAGCTCCTACGAGCAGTACTTC. Translating it yields CASSLSGKSSYEQYF.

This clonotype was counted a few times. The chain is built from TRBV15 and TRBJ2-1, with 10 positions matching TRBD2. V lost 5 bases to trimming and J lost 6 bases; unmatched junction nucleotides: 7. CDR1 is LNHNV, CDR2 YYDKDF, per germline (reference sequence). This CDR3 comprises 15 residues. As DNA, the CDR3 is TGTGCCACCAGCGCACCGGGACTAGCGTCCAATGAGCAGTTCTTC. It specifies CATSAPGLASNEQFF.

This clonotype was recorded many times. The V gene is TRBV18, the J gene TRBJ2-7; a weak D match, TRBD1 (6 bases). The ends were cut back, 4 bases at V and 9 bases at J, with 25 bases in the middle. This CDR3 region has 16 residues. CDR1 is KGHSH, CDR2 LQKENI, per germline. The CDR3 loop is CASSQDGQNTPTRQYF. The DNA for the CDR3 is TGTGCCAGCTCACAAGACGGACAGAATACTCCTACGAGGCAGTACTTC.

This clonotype showed up just a few times. CDR3 amino acids: CASIMRHQFHQRNGHTEAFF. In nucleotides, the CDR3 is TGTGCCAGCATAATGCGACACCAATTCCACCAGCGAAATGGGCACACTGAAGCTTTCTTT. The V and J genes are TRBV6-7 and TRBJ1-1, with unresolved D. TRBV6-7 is given ORF status, its function remaining uncertain. V was pared by 7 bases and J by 3 bases, with 33 bases between. The CDR3 sequence is 20 residues long.

In this sample, this clonotype turned up many times. The genes are TRBV5-6 and TRBJ1-4; D possibly corresponds to TRBD1 (5 bases). Trimming left V 2 bases short and J 4 bases short, with 12 bases between. This CDR3 is 15 amino acids long. Germline CDR1 reads SGHDT; CDR2 reads YYEEEE. The CDR3 DNA follows: TGTGCCAGCAGCTTACCGGGACGGTTTAATGAAAAACTGTTTTTT. Residues: CASSLPGRFNEKLFF.

This clonotype was counted ten times or more. The chain is built from TRBV28 and TRBJ2-5, with D uncertain. CDR3 size: 13 residues. CDR1 and CDR2 from the germline V gene are MDHEN and SYDVKM. Trimming took 5 bases from V and 5 from J, leaving 12 bases between them. CDR3 amino acids: CASSNFGQETQYF. For the CDR3, the DNA is TGTGCCAGCAGTAATTTCGGGCAGGAGACCCAGTACTTC.

This clonotype was picked up a small number of times. V is TRBV6-5 and J is TRBJ1-1; 7 bases match TRBD1. V trimming: 2 bases; J trimming: 1 base; junction bases outside the gene matches: 4. The CDR3 sequence is 15 residues long. Germline CDR1 and CDR2: MNHEY and SVGAGI. The CDR3 DNA is TGTGCCAGCAGTTACCGGGGGACAGAGAACACTGAAGCTTTCTTT. Protein sequence: CASSYRGTENTEAFF.

This clonotype was observed at least ten times. V usage is TRBV27 and J usage is TRBJ2-1; maybe TRBD1 (6 bases). CDR1 and CDR2 from the germline V gene are MNHEY and SMNVEV (reference sequence). The CDR3 totals 17 residues. Trimming removed 0 bases from V and 1 base from J, with 13 bases in between. The CDR3 loop is CASSLSSQGRSYNEQFF. In DNA, the CDR3 is TGTGCCAGCAGTTTATCCTCACAGGGTCGATCCTACAATGAGCAGTTCTTC.

This clonotype appeared a few times. V is TRBV9 and J is TRBJ2-5; D uncertain. The CDR3 has 13 residues. V gave up 4 bases and J gave up 5 bases, with 12 bases separating them. The germline V gene encodes CDR1 SGDLS and CDR2 YYNGEE. Here the CDR3 reads CASSSLPLETQYF. CDR3 nucleotides: TGTGCCAGCAGCTCACTACCGTTGGAGACCCAGTACTTC.

This clonotype came up many times. The chain combines TRBV29-1 with TRBJ2-7; tentatively, D is TRBD1 (6 bases). Trimming shortened V by 4 bases and J by 4 bases, and 14 bases separated the two germline ends. The CDR3 is 13 amino acids. Germline V gene sequence: CDR1 SQVTM, CDR2 ANQGSEA. The CDR3 protein is CSVAQGHGYEQYF. The CDR3 nucleotides read TGCAGCGTTGCACAGGGCCATGGATACGAGCAGTACTTC.

The chain has TRBV6-1 and TRBJ2-3; 13 nucleotides line up with TRBD2. CDR1 MNHNS and CDR2 SASEGT come from the germline V gene. CDR3 length: 15 amino acids. J gave up 6 bases and V 6 bases, and 6 bases lay outside the gene matches. Written as DNA, the CDR3 is TGTGCCAGCAGCCCCGGACTAGCGGGAGTGGATACGCAGTATTTT. Amino acids: CASSPGLAGVDTQYF.

This clonotype turned up a few times. The rearrangement uses TRBV14 and TRBJ1-1; the D is unclear. V lost 1 base to trimming and J lost 0 bases, with 12 bases between them. Germline assignment: CDR1 SGHDN and CDR2 FVKESK. This CDR3 contains 16 residues. CDR3 sequence reads: CASSQGFRTMNTEAFF. As DNA, the CDR3 is TGTGCCAGCAGCCAAGGATTCCGGACTATGAACACTGAAGCTTTCTTT. Looking up the rest from reference TRBV14 and TRBJ1-1 gives the full variable domain: EAGVTQFPSHSVIEKGQTVTLRCDPISGHDNLYWYRRVMGKEIKFLLHFVKESKQDESGMPNNRFLAERTGGTYSTLKVQPAELEDSGVYFCASSQGFRTMNTEAFFGQGTRLTVV.

The J gene is TRBJ1-5, the V gene TRBV20-1; the D gene is possibly TRBD1 (6 bases). The V end lost 2 bases, the J end lost 0 bases, and 11 bases lay between the germline ends. This CDR3 has 15 residues. Germline V gene lookup returns CDR1 DFQATT and CDR2 SNEGSKA (reference sequence). CDR3: CSARSGGSSNQPQHF. Written as DNA, the CDR3 is TGCAGTGCTAGATCCGGGGGCAGTAGCAATCAGCCCCAGCATTTT.

This clonotype has only one observation. The chain recombines TRBV5-1 with TRBJ2-1, with 13 positions matching TRBD2. The CDR3 has 18 residues. With V trimmed by 4 bases and J by 4 bases, 11 bases remained unmatched. CDR1 is SGHRS, CDR2 YFSETQ, per germline. The CDR3, as DNA: TGCGCCAGCAGCATAGCCGGGACTAGCGGGACAAAGTACAATGAGCAGTTCTTC. Translated: CASSIAGTSGTKYNEQFF. Full variable domain (missing parts from reference TRBV5-1 and TRBJ2-1): KAGVTQTPRYLIKTRGQQVTLSCSPISGHRSVSWYQQTPGQGLQFLFEYFSETQRNKGNFPGRFSGRQFSNSRSEMNVSTLELGDSALYLCASSIAGTSGTKYNEQFFGPGTRLTVL.

There are many counts of this clonotype. This sequence joins TRBV24-1 and TRBJ2-1; TRBD1 is a possible D gene (6 bases). The length of the CDR3 is 17 residues. V was shortened by 3 bases and J by 2 bases, with 16 bases between the two germline ends. Germline V gene data show CDR1 as KGHDR and CDR2 as SFDVKD. CDR3 nucleotide sequence: TGTGCCACCAGTGATAGGGACAACCCCCTAACCTACAATGAGCAGTTCTTC. This encodes CATSDRDNPLTYNEQFF.

The gene calls are TRBV10-2 and TRBJ1-4; D is unresolved. Trimming took off 10 bases at V and 3 bases at J, with 18 bases between the two ends. Germline V CDR1 and CDR2: WSHSY, SAAADI. CDR3 length: 15 amino acids. In DNA, the CDR3 is TGCGCCACAACAAGGGCTGGCGTGGCTAATGAAAAACTGTTTTTT. Residues: CATTRAGVANEKLFF.

The V gene is TRBV4-1, the J gene TRBJ2-7, with D possibly being TRBD1 (6 bases). Trimming took 0 bases from V and 0 from J, leaving 18 bases between them. Per germline, CDR1 MGHRA and CDR2 YSYEKL. The CDR3 runs 18 residues. CDR3 sequence: CASSQDVAGETHSYEQYF. The CDR3 DNA sequence: TGCGCCAGCAGCCAAGATGTGGCAGGGGAAACCCACTCCTACGAGCAGTACTTC.

In this sample, this clonotype turned up many times. V is TRBV24-1 and J is TRBJ2-3, with D unclear. Germline CDR1 and CDR2: KGHDR and SFDVKD. This CDR3 has 13 amino acids. The V end lost 4 bases, the J end lost 4 bases, and 8 bases lay between the germline ends. Here the CDR3 reads CATSEDGADTQYF. The CDR3 bases are TGTGCCACCAGTGAGGACGGCGCAGATACGCAGTATTTT.

This clonotype occurred a few times. The chain carries TRBV7-9 and TRBJ1-2; a weak D match, TRBD1 (6 bases). V shed 5 bases and J shed 1 base, with 14 bases lying between them. From germline, CDR1 is SEHNR and CDR2 FQNEAQ (reference sequence). There are 15 residues in the CDR3. CDR3 sequence: CASSPRAGVNYGYTF. The CDR3 DNA reads TGTGCCAGCAGCCCTCGGGCAGGGGTTAACTATGGCTACACCTTC.

This clonotype was seen at least ten times. The chain has TRBV2 and TRBJ2-5, with 8 bases matching TRBD1. Germline lookup yields CDR1 SNHLY and CDR2 FYNNEI. This CDR3 has 13 residues. Germline trimming cut 5 bases from V and 4 bases from J; bases unmatched to any gene: 3. The CDR3 DNA reads TGTGCCAGCAGTCCTACAGGGGGAGAGACCCAGTACTTC. The encoded protein is CASSPTGGETQYF.

V is TRBV20-1 and J is TRBJ2-7, with 10 bases aligning to TRBD2. This CDR3 is 15 amino acids long. The V segment lost 6 bases and the J segment 7 bases; nucleotides outside the gene matches: 15. Per germline, CDR1 DFQATT and CDR2 SNEGSKA (reference sequence). The CDR3 DNA is TGCAGTGCCCCTAATTTGGCTAGCGGGAGTCGAGAGCAGTACTTC. This encodes CSAPNLASGSREQYF.

This clonotype came up once. The chain combines TRBV4-1 with TRBJ2-1; 10 bases match TRBD2. CDR1 is MGHRA, CDR2 YSYEKL, per germline. The CDR3 sequence is 15 residues long. With 6 bases clipped from V and 5 bases from J, the junction kept 7 bases outside the gene matches. CDR3 amino acids: CASRARTSGNNEQFF. In DNA, the CDR3 is TGCGCCAGCAGGGCTCGGACTAGCGGTAACAATGAGCAGTTCTTC.